This is a list of T cell receptor beta chains from one sample in a study of shared clonotypes between healthy human individuals. Only in-frame clones appear in the TCRdb table, and some are missing; sequencing was by immunoSEQ multiplex PCR. This table has roughly 590,000 clones, roughly 95% appearing once. Sequencing was carried out using naive CD8+ T cells sorted from blood. Source of these receptors: a woman in her thirties in good health. CDR3s include the opening cysteine and the closing phenylalanine or tryptophan. The D gene is left open where the match is weak. A clone size is listed for some rows: how often the clone was seen (once, few, many), or a class if it is expanded.

NA	NA	TRBV4-1	TRBJ2-2	TGCGCCAGCAGCCCCCGACTACTCGCCGGGGAGCTGTTTTTT	CASSPRLLAGELFF
TRBD1	NA	TRBV27	TRBJ2-7	TGTGCCAGCACCACAAGACAGGGGTCCTACGAGCAGTACTTC	CASTTRQGSYEQYF
NA	NA	TRBV2	TRBJ2-7	TGTGCCAGCAGAGCGGGTTCCTCCTACGAGCAGTACTTC	CASRAGSSYEQYF
TRBD1	NA	TRBV4-1	TRBJ2-3	TGCGCCAGCAGCCCTTGGACAGGGGTTCTGTATTTT	CASSPWTGVLYF
NA	NA	TRBV27	TRBJ2-2	TGTGCCAGCAGTCCCAGGGGAATTCGTTTCACCGGGGAGCTGTTTTTT	CASSPRGIRFTGELFF
TRBD1	NA	TRBV19	TRBJ2-7	TGTGCCAGTAGTACCGGACAGGGGGTTTCCTACGAGCAGTACTTC	CASSTGQGVSYEQYF
NA	NA	TRBV29-1	TRBJ2-7	TGCAGCGTTGAAGGGGGAGGGGGCTACGAGCAGTACTTC	CSVEGGGGYEQYF
TRBD2	NA	TRBV9	TRBJ2-1	TGTGCCAGCAGCGTAGGGCTAGCGGCTCCGCCGGGGGATGAGCAGTTCTTC	CASSVGLAAPPGDEQFF
NA	NA	TRBV7-9	TRBJ1-2	TGTGCCAGCACCGACATAGATTCGGGAAATAGCTACACCTTC	CASTDIDSGNSYTF
NA	NA	TRBV5-6	TRBJ2-7	TGTGCCAGCAGCTTGGGGCCAGCAGAGCAGTACTTC	CASSLGPAEQYF
TRBD2	NA	TRBV11-2	TRBJ2-5	TGTGCCAGCAGCCTGGAGCGGGAACAAGAGACCCAGTACTTC	CASSLEREQETQYF
TRBD2	NA	TRBV7-9	TRBJ2-1	TGTGCCAGCAGGCAAACCGGGACTAGTCTGCCAGAGGAGCAGTTCTTC	CASRQTGTSLPEEQFF
TRBD2	NA	TRBV25-1	TRBJ2-5	TGTGCCAGCAGTGAATCCCTAGGGACTAGCGGGTTTTATGAGACCCAGTACTTC	CASSESLGTSGFYETQYF
NA	NA	TRBV11-3	TRBJ1-1	TGTGCCAGCAGCCAACGCGAATATATGAACACTGAAGCTTTCTTT	CASSQREYMNTEAFF
TRBD1	NA	TRBV2	TRBJ1-2	TGTGCCAGCAGTGGGGACAGGGGGGGATCTGGCTACACCTTC	CASSGDRGGSGYTF
TRBD1	NA	TRBV7-6	TRBJ2-1	TGTGCCAGCAGCTTATGGGGACAGGTCAATGAGCAGTTCTTC	CASSLWGQVNEQFF
TRBD1	NA	TRBV27	TRBJ2-7	TGTGCCAGCAGTGCGACAGGGACCTTCTACGAGCAGTACTTC	CASSATGTFYEQYF
NA	NA	TRBV28	TRBJ2-7	TGTGCCAGCAGTTTCCGGCGGGTACGGTACGAGCAGTACTTC	CASSFRRVRYEQYF
TRBD1	NA	TRBV27	TRBJ2-5	TGTGCCAGCAGTTCTCAGACAGGGTCCCAAGAGACCCAGTACTTC	CASSSQTGSQETQYF
TRBD1	NA	TRBV28	TRBJ1-2	TGTGCCAGCAGGGACAGGTACTATGGCTACACCTTC	CASRDRYYGYTF
TRBD2	NA	TRBV27	TRBJ2-7	TGTGCCAGCAGTCCGAGGACGGGAGGTTCCTACGAGCAGTACTTC	CASSPRTGGSYEQYF
NA	NA	TRBV7-9	TRBJ2-3	TGTGCCAGCAGCCCAAGAGCGGGACAGGCCACAGATACGCAGTATTTT	CASSPRAGQATDTQYF
NA	NA	TRBV7-9	TRBJ2-7	TGTGCCAGCAGCTTCGGAAGAGCGGTCTACGAGCAGTACTTC	CASSFGRAVYEQYF
TRBD2	once	TRBV28	TRBJ2-1	TGTGCCAGCAGTTTGATCTCGCGGGGAGCGGGAGGGCTTGAGCAGTTCTTC	CASSLISRGAGGLEQFF
NA	NA	TRBV10-3	TRBJ2-3	TGTGCCATCAGTGAGTCTACTAGATCTAGCACAGATACGCAGTATTTT	CAISESTRSSTDTQYF
NA	NA	TRBV29-1	TRBJ1-5	TGCAGCGTTGAAAGGGGGACCGAGAATCAGCCCCAGCATTTT	CSVERGTENQPQHF
TRBD2	NA	TRBV5-4	TRBJ2-7	TGTGCCAGCAGCCACGGACTAGCAGACGGCGAGCAGTACTTC	CASSHGLADGEQYF
NA	NA	TRBV11-2	TRBJ2-1	TGTGCCAGCAGCCGGGGGCCCCTCGGTCCGTTCTTC	CASSRGPLGPFF
TRBD1	NA	TRBV5-1	TRBJ1-4	TGCGCCAGCAGCTTGTCAGGGGGTAATGAAAAACTGTTTTTT	CASSLSGGNEKLFF
NA	once	TRBV27	TRBJ2-7	TGTGCCAGCAGTTTATCAGGACTAACCTCCTACGAGCAGTACTTC	CASSLSGLTSYEQYF
NA	NA	TRBV6-4	TRBJ2-7	TGTGCCAACCGGACCTGGGACGGAGACGAGCAGTACTTC	CANRTWDGDEQYF
NA	NA	TRBV9	TRBJ1-1	TGTGCCAGCAGCCCCGTCTCTAGGGACACTGAAGCTTTCTTT	CASSPVSRDTEAFF
NA	NA	TRBV15	TRBJ1-1	TGTGCCACCAGCCCGACGGGGGAGATGAACACTGAAGCTTTCTTT	CATSPTGEMNTEAFF
TRBD1	NA	TRBV2	TRBJ1-1	TGTGCCAGCGGACTGGACAGGGGGCTTACTGAAGCTTTCTTT	CASGLDRGLTEAFF
NA	NA	TRBV28	TRBJ1-1	TGTGCCAGCAGTTTACCCCCAGGGATGGGCACTGAAGCTTTCTTT	CASSLPPGMGTEAFF
TRBD2	NA	TRBV5-4	TRBJ2-7	TGTGCCAGCAGCCACTGGCGGGAGGGCGACGAGCAGTACTTC	CASSHWREGDEQYF
NA	NA	TRBV1	TRBJ2-3	TGCACCAGCAGCCAAGAGAAGCGCGAGCCCACAGATACGCAGTATTTT	CTSSQEKREPTDTQYF
TRBD1	NA	TRBV10-1	TRBJ1-1	TGCGCCAGCAGTGAGTCGACAGGGGTGAACACTGAAGCTTTCTTT	CASSESTGVNTEAFF
TRBD1	once	TRBV4-1	TRBJ2-7	TGCGCCAGCAGCCAAACGGGACAGGGGATCTACGAGCAGTACTTC	CASSQTGQGIYEQYF
TRBD2	NA	TRBV4-2	TRBJ2-2	TGTGCCAGCACCCTGGGGGAGGGCCCGAACGGGGAGCTGTTTTTT	CASTLGEGPNGELFF
NA	NA	TRBV5-1	TRBJ2-1	TGCGCCAGCGCCCTAGCAGGGCCTAGCTCCTACAATGAGCAGTTCTTC	CASALAGPSSYNEQFF
NA	NA	TRBV5-6	TRBJ2-1	TGTGCCAGCAGCTTGGTCGGGCGAGTACATGAGCAGTTCTTC	CASSLVGRVHEQFF
NA	NA	TRBV6-1	TRBJ2-1	TGTGCCAGCTCTCTCCGTAAATCCTACAATGAGCAGTTCTTC	CASSLRKSYNEQFF
NA	NA	TRBV28	TRBJ2-7	TGTGCCAGCTGCCCAGATGTAGCGGAGACGCCTAAAGGGGGCGAGCAGTACTTC	CASCPDVAETPKGGEQYF
TRBD1	NA	TRBV7-6	TRBJ2-7	TGTGCCAGCAGCGCCGTGGGGTACAGGGGGGCGATAAAAACCTACGAGCAGTACTTC	CASSAVGYRGAIKTYEQYF
NA	NA	TRBV19	TRBJ1-1	TGTGCCAGTAGTATACAGGGAAGTACTGAAGCTTTCTTT	CASSIQGSTEAFF
NA	NA	TRBV27	TRBJ1-5	TGTGCCAGCAGTTTATCGATCGGAGGTCAGCCCCAGCATTTT	CASSLSIGGQPQHF
NA	NA	TRBV27	TRBJ2-1	TGTGCCAGCAGGCCCAACCTTTACGACTACAATGAGCAGTTCTTC	CASRPNLYDYNEQFF
TRBD2	NA	TRBV7-2	TRBJ2-7	TGTGCCAGCAGCGTAGGCCCTAGCGGGACTACCTACGAGCAGTACTTC	CASSVGPSGTTYEQYF
NA	NA	TRBV7-9	TRBJ2-7	TGTGCCAGCAGCTCGGGTAAAGCGACCTACGAGCAGTACTTC	CASSSGKATYEQYF
NA	NA	TRBV7-2	TRBJ2-1	TGTGCCAGCAGCCCGCGGGGCACCTACAATGAGCAGTTCTTC	CASSPRGTYNEQFF
NA	NA	TRBV28	TRBJ2-2	TGTGCCAGCAGCACAACCGGGGAGCTGTTTTTT	CASSTTGELFF
TRBD1	NA	TRBV6-1	TRBJ2-1	TGTGCCAGCAGTATCGGGACAGGGGTAGTCTATGAGCAGTTCTTC	CASSIGTGVVYEQFF
NA	NA	TRBV13	TRBJ1-2	TGTGCCAGCAGCTTCGGGGGATATGATGGCTACACCTTC	CASSFGGYDGYTF
NA	NA	TRBV5-4	TRBJ2-1	TGTGCCAGCAGCATCGACAGCTACAATGAGCAGTTCTTC	CASSIDSYNEQFF
NA	NA	TRBV7-6	TRBJ2-7	TGTGCCAGCAGCCCACGGGGCGGGACCTACGGGAACTACGAGCAGTACTTC	CASSPRGGTYGNYEQYF
TRBD2	NA	TRBV18	TRBJ2-7	TGTGCCAGCTCACCCACTAGCGGGAACTACGAGCAGTACTTC	CASSPTSGNYEQYF
NA	NA	TRBV28	TRBJ2-7	TGTGCCAGCAGTTTGTTAGGCGGCTACGAGCAGTACTTC	CASSLLGGYEQYF
TRBD1	NA	TRBV28	TRBJ1-5	TGTGCCAGCAGTTTAGGAGGACAGGGAGCTCAGCCCCAGCATTTT	CASSLGGQGAQPQHF
NA	once	TRBV10-3	TRBJ2-3	TGTGCCATCAGTGAGTCGGCAGATACGCAGTATTTT	CAISESADTQYF